The 27 T cell receptor beta chains given below trace back to one sample, sequenced in a study of cytomegalovirus exposure and HLA in healthy donors. Sequencing used immunoSEQ multiplex PCR; TCRdb keeps in-frame clones, though not all of them. The table records about 120,000 clones, around 95% of them present only once. Input material: PBMCs. The receptors originated from a man aged 18 to 35 in good health and CMV-seronegative.

The chain uses TRBV27 and TRBJ2-7, with TRBD2 as a possible D gene (6 bases). Deletions cut 6 bases from V and 6 bases from J, with 18 bases between. The CDR3 has 14 amino acids. CDR1 and CDR2 from the germline V gene are MNHEY and SMNVEV (reference sequence). The CDR3 region is CASRGGTGALEQYF. The CDR3 nucleotides read TGTGCCAGCAGGGGGGGAACCGGAGCTCTCGAGCAGTACTTC.

The chain uses TRBV6-5 and TRBJ2-7, with D possibly being TRBD2 (5 bases). Trimming removed 8 bases at V and 2 bases at J, with 19 bases between. CDR3 length equals 15 residues. CDR1 and CDR2 (germline): MNHEY, SVGAGI. The CDR3 bases are TGTGCCAGCCGGCCCCAAGGGCGGGCCCCCTACGAGCAGTACTTC. Protein product: CASRPQGRAPYEQYF.

This chain uses TRBV11-2 with TRBJ2-7; possibly TRBD2 for D (6 bases). Per the germline V gene, CDR1 is SGHAT and CDR2 is FQNNGV. The V gene lost 6 bases and the J gene lost 2 bases, with 14 bases spanning the gap. The CDR3 is 14 amino acids. The CDR3 DNA is TGTGCCAGCAGACGGGAGCGGGCGGCCTACGAGCAGTACTTC. Translated, it gives CASRRERAAYEQYF.

This chain connects TRBV27 to TRBJ1-5, with 9 positions matching TRBD1. The germline V gene has CDR1 MNHEY and CDR2 SMNVEV (reference sequence). The CDR3 sequence is 14 residues long. The ends lost 5 bases at V and 2 bases at J; junction bases unmatched: 1. The CDR3 nucleotides are TGTGCCAGCAGTACAGGGGGCGGCAATCAGCCCCAGCATTTT. Translation gives CASSTGGGNQPQHF.

The V and J genes are TRBV6-5 and TRBJ1-2; D ambiguous. This CDR3 contains 15 residues. Germline loops: CDR1 MNHEY, CDR2 SVGAGI. V was clipped by 7 bases and J by 3 bases, with 18 bases between them. The CDR3 nucleotides read TGTGCCAGCACTATGGGAGCCAATGAGGACTATGGCTACACCTTC. It is translated as CASTMGANEDYGYTF.

This sequence joins TRBV7-8 and TRBJ2-7, with 11 bases fitting TRBD2. V shed 6 bases, J shed 2 bases, and the junction held 6 bases outside the gene matches. This CDR3 spans 15 amino acids. CDR1 is SGHVS and CDR2 is FQNEAQ in the germline V gene. CDR3 sequence reads: CASRSTSGSPYEQYF. The CDR3 nucleotides are TGTGCCAGCAGGTCCACTAGCGGGAGTCCCTACGAGCAGTACTTC. Using reference TRBV7-8 and TRBJ2-7 for the parts outside the CDR3, the full variable domain is GAGVSQSPRYKVAKRGQDVALRCDPISGHVSLFWYQQALGQGPEFLTYFQNEAQLDKSGLPSDRFFAERPEGSVSTLKIQRTQQEDSAVYLCASRSTSGSPYEQYFGPGTRLTVT.

The chain joins TRBV11-3 to TRBJ2-3, with 8 bases aligning to TRBD1. V shed 1 base, J shed 3 bases, and the junction held 6 bases outside the gene matches. The CDR3 sequence is 16 residues long. CDR1 is SGHNT, CDR2 YENEEA, per germline. The CDR3 DNA follows: TGTGCCAGCAGCTTAGGGTTACAGGGGGGAACAGATACGCAGTATTTT. This codes for CASSLGLQGGTDTQYF.

The chain has TRBV29-1 and TRBJ1-2; 9 positions agree with TRBD1. V gave up 7 bases and J gave up 2 bases; unmatched junction bases: 5. Germline loops: CDR1 SQVTM, CDR2 ANQGSEA. This CDR3 is 13 amino acids long. In nucleotides, the CDR3 is TGCAGCGCCCCGGACAGGGGAAACTATGGCTACACCTTC. Translating gives CSAPDRGNYGYTF.

This clone was counted once. CDR3 bases: TGCAGCGTTGAAAAGGCAGGGGTTGGCGAAGCTTTCTTT. Protein product: CSVEKAGVGEAFF. The gene calls are TRBV29-1 and TRBJ1-1, with D tentatively TRBD1 (6 bases). The V end was cut by 2 bases, the J end by 8 bases, with 15 bases between. CDR3 length equals 13 residues. Germline lookup yields CDR1 SQVTM and CDR2 ANQGSEA.

The chain carries TRBV5-5 and TRBJ2-7; 7 nucleotides align to TRBD1. Germline values: CDR1 SGHKS, CDR2 YYEKEE (reference sequence). The CDR3 runs 14 residues. Trimming removed 0 bases from V and 3 bases from J; junction bases left unmatched: 3. CDR3 amino acids: CASSLEGGFYEQYF. The CDR3 DNA reads as TGTGCCAGCAGCTTGGAAGGGGGCTTCTACGAGCAGTACTTC.

The rearrangement joins TRBV19 to TRBJ2-7; 9 nucleotides agree with TRBD1. Trimming removed 4 bases from V and 3 bases from J; junction bases left unmatched: 7. Germline CDR1 and CDR2: LNHDA and SQIVND (reference sequence). The length of the CDR3 is 15 residues. The CDR3 DNA reads as TGTGCCAGTAGTACGAGGACAGGGGAGGGCTACGAGCAGTACTTC. It yields the protein CASSTRTGEGYEQYF.

V gene TRBV29-1 combines with J gene TRBJ1-3; the D gene is possibly TRBD1 (6 bases). Trimming left V 1 base short and J 3 bases short, with 13 bases between. Germline V CDR1 and CDR2: SQVTM, ANQGSEA. The CDR3 contains 15 residues. The CDR3 loop is CSVEGSQGGGNTIYF. CDR3 nucleotide sequence: TGCAGCGTTGAAGGGTCACAGGGCGGTGGAAACACCATATATTTT. The full variable domain, rest sourced from reference TRBV29-1 and TRBJ1-3, is SAVISQKPSRDICQRGTSLTIQCQVDSQVTMMFWYRQQPGQSLTLIATANQGSEATYESGFVIDKFPISRPNLTFSTLTVSNMSPEDSSIYLCSVEGSQGGGNTIYFGEGSWLTVV.

The chain combines TRBV29-1 with TRBJ1-1, with D unresolved. The length of the CDR3 is 13 residues. V shed 7 bases and J shed 4 bases, with 16 bases lying between them. Per the germline V gene, CDR1 is SQVTM and CDR2 is ANQGSEA. For the CDR3, the DNA is TGCAGCGCGTTGCTGGGAGGAAGCACTGAAGCTTTCTTT. Its translation: CSALLGGSTEAFF.

The J gene is TRBJ1-5, the V gene TRBV4-1; TRBD1 might be the D (5 bases). The CDR3 is 16 amino acids. The germline gives CDR1 MGHRA, CDR2 YSYEKL. Between the trimmed V and J ends, which lost 0 bases and 3 bases, there was a span of 12 bases. CDR3 nucleotide sequence: TGCGCCAGCAGCCAAGAGGCGGGGGACCTCAATCAGCCCCAGCATTTT. Translated: CASSQEAGDLNQPQHF.

J is TRBJ2-3 and V is TRBV4-1; TRBD2 might be the D (5 bases). The CDR3 runs 14 residues. The V end lost 1 base, the J end lost 9 bases, and 14 bases lay between the germline ends. CDR1 and CDR2 (germline): MGHRA, YSYEKL. As DNA, the CDR3 is TGCGCCAGCAGCCAAGTAGACGGCGAGGGAACGCAGTATTTT. As protein: CASSQVDGEGTQYF.

The genes are TRBV7-2 and TRBJ2-6, with D uncertain. Trimming stripped 3 bases from V and 0 bases from J, with 6 bases between. The germline CDR1 and CDR2 sequences are SGHTA and FQGNSA. The CDR3 runs to 15 residues. The CDR3 reads CASSLARSGANVLTF. CDR3 coding DNA: TGTGCCAGCAGCTTGGCTCGCTCTGGGGCCAACGTCCTGACTTTC.

The genes are TRBV5-5 and TRBJ2-6; D is undetermined. V was shortened by 0 bases and J by 1 base, with 14 bases between the two germline ends. The germline V gene has CDR1 SGHKS and CDR2 YYEKEE (reference sequence). The CDR3 covers 18 residues. DNA for the CDR3: TGTGCCAGCAGCTTGGCCGATTCCCCTAGGTCTGGGGCCAACGTCCTGACTTTC. Protein: CASSLADSPRSGANVLTF.

This rearrangement joins TRBV27 to TRBJ1-2; a possible D gene is TRBD1 (6 bases). V was shortened by 1 base and J by 4 bases, with 13 bases between the two germline ends. Germline V gives CDR1 MNHEY, CDR2 SMNVEV (reference sequence). The CDR3 is made up of 15 amino acids. The CDR3 sequence: CASSLWPGEGYGYTF. The CDR3 DNA reads as TGTGCCAGCAGTTTATGGCCAGGGGAAGGCTATGGCTACACCTTC.

The CDR3 reads CASSKDRGREDTQYF. In DNA form, the CDR3 reads TGTGCCAGCAGCAAAGACAGGGGGCGGGAAGATACGCAGTATTTT. The chain links TRBV2 to TRBJ2-3; TRBD1 agrees at 10 bases. The CDR3 contains 15 residues. Germline CDR1 and CDR2: SNHLY and FYNNEI. Trimming took 6 bases from V and 5 from J; bases not matched to a gene: 8.

The gene calls are TRBV7-9 and TRBJ1-1; D unclear. Per germline, CDR1 SEHNR and CDR2 FQNEAQ (reference sequence). The V end lost 5 bases, the J end lost 10 bases, and 14 bases lay between the germline ends. CDR3 length equals 12 residues. In DNA form, the CDR3 reads TGTGCCAGCAGCCTGGGGAGGGAAGGAGCTTTCTTT. This sequence encodes CASSLGREGAFF.

The chain has TRBV7-2 and TRBJ2-7, with TRBD2 matching 10 bases. Germline CDR1 reads SGHTA; CDR2 reads FQGNSA. Trimming removed 0 bases from V and 3 bases from J; junction bases left unmatched: 8. The CDR3 extends over 17 amino acids. CDR3 in amino acids: CASSLAPSGRALYEQYF. CDR3 bases: TGTGCCAGCAGCTTAGCCCCCAGCGGGAGGGCCCTCTACGAGCAGTACTTC. Supplemented by reference TRBV7-2 and TRBJ2-7, the full variable domain reads GAGVSQSPSNKVTEKGKDVELRCDPISGHTALYWYRQSLGQGLEFLIYFQGNSAPDKSGLPSDRFSAERTGGSVSTLTIQRTQQEDSAVYLCASSLAPSGRALYEQYFGPGTRLTVT.

This clone was observed once. The rearrangement uses TRBV9 and TRBJ1-1; 8 bases line up with TRBD1. V dropped 0 bases and J dropped 3; count of bases not matched to a gene: 10. Looked up from germline, CDR1 is SGDLS and CDR2 is YYNGEE. This CDR3 has 17 amino acids. The CDR3 nucleotides read TGTGCCAGCAGCGTAGATTCAGGGGGCGATTGGGACACTGAAGCTTTCTTT. As protein: CASSVDSGGDWDTEAFF.

In its sample, this clone was seen once. V usage is TRBV6-5 and J usage is TRBJ2-7, with 7 bases aligning to TRBD1. Germline V gives CDR1 MNHEY, CDR2 SVGAGI. This CDR3 is 13 amino acids long. Unmatched junction bases numbered 6, after V lost 4 bases and J lost 6 bases. The CDR3 reads CASSSLTGIEQYF. The CDR3 region has the DNA TGTGCCAGCAGTTCTTTGACAGGGATCGAGCAGTACTTC.

V usage is TRBV11-2 and J usage is TRBJ2-1; D is possibly TRBD2 (5 bases). V was shortened by 2 bases and J by 5 bases, with 10 bases between the two germline ends. Looked up from germline, CDR1 is SGHAT and CDR2 is FQNNGV. The CDR3 runs to 14 residues. The CDR3 coding sequence is TGTGCCAGCAGCTTACTAGCTCCTCACAATGAGCAGTTCTTC. It encodes CASSLLAPHNEQFF.

The chain uses TRBV30 and TRBJ2-5, with D possibly being TRBD2 (7 bases). Germline assignment: CDR1 GTSNPN and CDR2 SVGIG (reference sequence). The CDR3 length is 13 residues. Trimming cost V 5 bases and J 2 bases, with 12 bases left between them. This chain's CDR3 is CAWGGGGQETQYF. As DNA, the CDR3 is TGTGCCTGGGGAGGGGGAGGGCAAGAGACCCAGTACTTC.

The chain has TRBV5-1 and TRBJ1-1; D call uncertain. The V gene's germline CDR1 is SGHRS and CDR2 YFSETQ. The CDR3 is 13 residues long. Trimming took off 0 bases at V and 1 base at J, with 4 bases between the two ends. CDR3 sequence: CASSLASNTEAFF. Written as DNA, the CDR3 is TGCGCCAGCAGCTTGGCCTCGAACACTGAAGCTTTCTTT. The variable domain in full, completed from reference TRBV5-1 and TRBJ1-1, reads KAGVTQTPRYLIKTRGQQVTLSCSPISGHRSVSWYQQTPGQGLQFLFEYFSETQRNKGNFPGRFSGRQFSNSRSEMNVSTLELGDSALYLCASSLASNTEAFFGQGTRLTVV.

The chain recombines TRBV29-1 with TRBJ1-1; weak D call: TRBD1 (6 bases). V was pared by 2 bases and J by 1 base, with 11 bases between. The V gene's germline CDR1 is SQVTM and CDR2 ANQGSEA. This CDR3 is 14 amino acids long. CDR3 nucleotide sequence: TGCAGCGTTGAATTAGGACAGTCGAACACTGAAGCTTTCTTT. It translates to CSVELGQSNTEAFF.